One and the same sample provided the 5 T cell receptor beta chains below, sequenced in a study of Ad26.COV2.S vaccination and SARS-CoV-2 variants (dated by TCRdb to 2020 to 2023). Library generation was performed with the immunoSEQ multiplex PCR assay. TCRdb re-hosts the immuneACCESS table, in-frame sequences only. Its copies lack some clones; in the studies checked, an unresolved V gene accounts for under half of them, and the cause for the rest is not known. Recorded for this sample are about 350,000 clones; approximately 90% of them occurred a single time. The ten largest clones represent 5% of the sample. This specimen's treatment or condition label, interpreted: roughly 20 received Ad26.COV2.S at low or high dose, single or two shots; a few received placebo; per-sample allocation not given. Repertoires of vaccine and placebo recipients were sequenced from samples taken on day 63 after the first injection.

This specimen consisted of peripheral blood, obtained in a trial of Ad26.COV2.S vaccine versus placebo. The receptors were sampled from a person between 18 and 65 years old who received the Ad26.COV2.S COVID-19 vaccine or a placebo.

This sequence joins TRBV28 and TRBJ2-7; D unresolved. Germline CDR1 is MDHEN and CDR2 is SYDVKM. The V end was cut by 1 base, the J end by 2 bases, with 9 bases between. There are 14 residues in the CDR3. CDR3 in DNA: TGTGCCAGCAGTTTATCAGTCAGCCCCTACGAGCAGTACTTC. It encodes CASSLSVSPYEQYF. The full variable domain, rest sourced from reference TRBV28 and TRBJ2-7, is DVKVTQSSRYLVKRTGEKVFLECVQDMDHENMFWYRQDPGLGLRLIYFSYDVKMKEKGDIPEGYSVSREKKERFSLILESASTNQTSMYLCASSLSVSPYEQYFGPGTRLTVT.

This clone occurred a few times. The chain combines TRBV6-5 with TRBJ2-1; maybe TRBD1 (6 bases). CDR1 and CDR2 (germline): MNHEY, SVGAGI. The CDR3 has 16 amino acids. V was trimmed by 6 bases and J by 3 bases, leaving 18 bases between them. In nucleotides, the CDR3 is TGTGCCAGCAGCTACGACAGGACCACACACTACAATGAGCAGTTCTTC. It yields the protein CASSYDRTTHYNEQFF.

This chain connects TRBV29-1 to TRBJ2-7; D is perhaps TRBD1 (5 bases). The germline V gene encodes CDR1 SQVTM and CDR2 ANQGSEA. V lost 4 bases and J 4 bases, leaving 14 bases between the germline ends. The CDR3 sequence is 13 residues long. The CDR3 here is CSVGRGLRYEQYF. The DNA for the CDR3 is TGCAGCGTTGGTAGGGGATTAAGATACGAGCAGTACTTC.

The rearrangement links TRBV27 to TRBJ2-7, with D perhaps TRBD2 (6 bases). The germline V gene has CDR1 MNHEY and CDR2 SMNVEV (reference sequence). V lost 4 bases, J lost 2 bases, and 12 bases lay in between. The CDR3 sequence is 14 residues long. In DNA, the CDR3 is TGTGCCAGCAGTTCGGCGGGGCCAACCTACGAGCAGTACTTC. Translated: CASSSAGPTYEQYF.

The V and J genes are TRBV19 and TRBJ1-1, with a tentative D call TRBD1 (5 bases). Per the germline V gene, CDR1 is LNHDA and CDR2 is SQIVND (reference sequence). V was trimmed by 7 bases and J by 0 bases, leaving 21 bases between them. The CDR3 covers 17 residues. CDR3 sequence (DNA): TGTGCCAGTACCAAAGCCCCTAGGACAACTATGAACACTGAAGCTTTCTTT. Encoded protein: CASTKAPRTTMNTEAFF.